This T cell receptor (beta chain) was identified in a study of T cell responses to AZD1222 COVID-19 vaccine (dated by TCRdb to 2020 to 2023). Study-level background: AZD1222 recipients whose second dose came at about 4 weeks and those whose second dose came at about 12 weeks were combined into one group, since spike-specific TCR depth and breadth did not differ between the two schedules. A total of roughly 240 trial participants underwent TCR sequencing, of whom some 210 received two doses of AZD1222 and around 25 received two doses of the MenACWY control vaccine. Trial participants were enrolled into age subgroups of 18-55, 56-69 and 70-plus years, which contained approximately 150, 28 and 58 TCR-sequenced participants, respectively. Study-level results and caveats: Vaccine-associated CD4 TCRs spanned the whole spike protein, with dominant responses in regions 160-218 and 743-854. Nearly half of unique spike-specific TCRs reportedly recognized epitopes outside regions mutated in the B.1.351 and B.1.1.7 variants. Conclusions about previously exposed vaccinees are limited, since just five to seven AZD1222 recipients were seropositive for SARS-CoV-2 at baseline. Participants were mostly white British and included more females than males, and it was suggested by the authors that clonal diversity may have been underestimated. Spike-specific TCR breadth and depth rose significantly after two AZD1222 doses compared with day 0 and with MenACWY recipients. Because no samples from the day 14 peak response were available, repertoires could be characterized only after the peak T cell response. The 56-69-year group was small, and its depth increase did not reach significance, likely because of low power.

This clone was seen ten or more times. Its target antigen remains unknown. Base-call qualities are not available, and no considerably larger clone is one nucleotide away. Different DNA sequences within this sample yield the same CDR3. This specimen's time point label, per the study, means: baseline before first vaccination. Samples from vaccinated people were obtained from the UK trials COV001 and COV002, which included a single-blind randomized controlled phase 2/3 trial of AZD1222 (ChAdOx1 nCoV-19) in healthy adults. Trial participant PBMC samples were collected at day 0 and day 28 after the second dose for TCRbeta chain sequencing. The germline V gene (reference sequence) yields LNHNV for CDR1 and YYDKDF for CDR2. The CDR3, cysteine through phenylalanine, is 14 amino acids long. The DNA shown is the 42-base CDR3, in frame from base 1. V is shortened by 0 bases, J by 2 bases, and the region joining them spans 7 bases.

The CDR3 regions of human TCRbeta chains were analyzed by immunosequencing. On the authors' methods: TCRs in the repertoires were compared against a reference library of SARS-CoV-2-specific TCRs that had been generated with the MIRA antigen-specificity platform. Breadth was defined as the fraction of unique TCRs that were SARS-CoV-2-associated. Depth was defined as the fraction of total T cells that were SARS-CoV-2-associated. Each spike-specific TCR was assigned to its reactive spike region and to a CD4 or CD8 class using the MIRA data. Log10-transformed breadth and depth values were compared by one-way ANOVA with Sidak's multiple comparisons tests. TCRdb re-hosts the immuneACCESS table, in-frame sequences only. Its copies lack some clones; in the studies checked, an unresolved V gene accounts for under half of them, and the cause for the rest is not known. The V and J calls and clone size are taken from that table; D and trimming were inferred from the DNA. The sample yields 95,000 to 150,000 clones; about nine tenths were counted once. 6% to 9% of the sample lies in the top ten.

The material was peripheral blood, obtained on day 0 of AZD1222 vaccination. The source of this sequence is an adult in good health. Here the chain combines TRBV15 and TRBJ1-2; TRBD1 is possibly the D segment (5 matching bases). DNA sequence: TGTGCCACCAGCAGAGACAGGGTAAACTATGGCTACACCTTC. Translated, it reads CATSRDRVNYGYTF.